Described below is a single TCR beta chain sequence and its context. In this sample, this clone turned up once. Its antigen remains unidentified. No much larger clonotype is one base removed from it; base qualities were not supplied. As encoded in the germline V gene (reference sequence), CDR1 is MNHNY while CDR2 is SVGAGI. The CDR3 covers 16 residues, taking in both the cysteine and the phenylalanine. Of the read, only the CDR3 DNA is kept; its 48 bases are in frame from base 1. Deletion took 6 bases off V and 0 bases off J, with a span of 15 bases between the germline ends. The data belong to a study of shared clonotypes between healthy human individuals (dated by TCRdb to about 2020). In the study overall: A few men and a couple of women, aged 18 to 49 years, made up the cohort. For each donor, three plates each were used for CD4 naive and CD4 memory, two plates were used for CD8 naive, and one plate was used for CD8 memory. The study deeply sequenced blood TCR repertoires of several healthy adults to estimate repertoire size and the extent of clonotype sharing between individuals. Different laboratories and diverse techniques were used to prepare libraries and sequence TCR repertoires, to increase sequencing depth and limit assay-specific biases. Between about 0.85 and 10 billion PBMCs per donor were obtained by leukapheresis.

Using the deep immunoSEQ assay, multiplex PCR amplified TCR CDR3 regions from genomic DNA. Extracted genomic DNA from each cell subset was spread evenly across all wells of several immunoSEQ 96-well plates, with each plate serving as a replicate. For sorted subsets, each replicate PCR was loaded with around 200 ng genomic DNA, equivalent to 25,000 to 30,000 T cell genomes. The purified libraries were quantified using a Qubit 3.0 fluorometer, sized with a Bioanalyzer 2100, and then quantified again using the KAPA Library Quantification kit. Every immunoSEQ 96-well plate was sequenced on a dedicated single-read 150-cycle Illumina NextSeq 550 flow cell. Per the source publication's procedure: Because the immunoSEQ output included only junctional sequences and no quality scores, the filtering could not be the same as the filtering used for full-length reads. Sequences were annotated with PyIR, a Python wrapper for IgBLAST v1.9, and V/J genes and CDR3 were assigned using IMGT germline references. Reads were filtered out if the reads had weak V/J assignments (E-value above 1e-6), no CDR3, stop codons, out-of-frame junctions, or ambiguous translated residues. A V3J clonotype was defined by an identical inferred V gene, J gene, and CDR3 amino acid sequence. The percentage overlap between two repertoires was calculated by dividing the number of shared unique clonotypes by the size of the smaller repertoire. Richness of each repertoire was evaluated using RTK rarefaction, the Chao1 estimator, and Recon v2.1 estimates of unobserved clonotypes. Generation probabilities for all TCRbeta clonotypes obtained by the gDNA method from a handful of donors were computed using OLGA. The clones in this table, taken by TCRdb from immuneACCESS, are in-frame only. Not every clone is retained; where verified, under half of the shortfall comes from an unresolved V gene, and the cause of the rest is unknown. That table is the source of V, J and clone size, and D and trimming were worked out from the DNA. The sample includes approximately 2.3 million clones, with 93% observed a single time. The ten largest clonotypes hold around 0.4% of the sample.

What the study reported, not specific to this receptor: Compared with non-shared clonotypes, the clonotypes found in all four sorted-subset donors had higher generation probabilities. Only blood was sampled, and tissue TCR repertoires likely differ from those in blood. Even with the large sequencing depth, rarefaction of the sorted-subset datasets indicated that sequencing was incomplete. Because the study included a small number of donors, the genetic and exposure-history diversity represented was limited. Based on pairwise subsampling, the degree of clonotype sharing among donors was expected to be affected by sequencing depth. Across a few donors, about 5% of naive CD4, over 3% of naive CD8, about 2.3% of memory CD4, and under 0.45% of memory CD8 clonotypes were shared. Naive subsets generally had larger estimated clonotype richness than memory subsets.

Healthy HIV-negative adults with no recently reported acute infections or vaccinations were included as donors. Only Caucasian adults living in Nashville, Tennessee, USA were represented among the donors. CD4+ T cells were enriched through magnetic negative selection, after which naive cells were positively selected on CD45RA and the remaining negative fraction served as the memory subset. Blood was collected by leukapheresis, and PBMCs were isolated by Ficoll-Histopaque density gradient centrifugation and then cryopreserved in liquid nitrogen vapor phase. Purity and quantity of every magnetically sorted T cell population were checked by analytical flow cytometry. From each sorted fraction, genomic DNA was isolated and quantified by UV absorbance on a Nanodrop 2000c.

Material for sequencing was naive CD4+ T cells from PBMCs. The sample's cell subset or site label, decoded: CD45RA+ positively selected. This clonotype was obtained from a man in his late teens or twenties in good health. Some clones in this sample may be carry-over from other donors' samples. The sequence links TRBV6-6 to TRBJ2-1; tentative D gene TRBD2, with 6 bases matching. The encoded CDR3 is CASSTRRASSYNEQFF. The DNA sequence follows: TGTGCCAGCAGCACGCGGAGGGCTAGCTCCTACAATGAGCAGTTCTTC.